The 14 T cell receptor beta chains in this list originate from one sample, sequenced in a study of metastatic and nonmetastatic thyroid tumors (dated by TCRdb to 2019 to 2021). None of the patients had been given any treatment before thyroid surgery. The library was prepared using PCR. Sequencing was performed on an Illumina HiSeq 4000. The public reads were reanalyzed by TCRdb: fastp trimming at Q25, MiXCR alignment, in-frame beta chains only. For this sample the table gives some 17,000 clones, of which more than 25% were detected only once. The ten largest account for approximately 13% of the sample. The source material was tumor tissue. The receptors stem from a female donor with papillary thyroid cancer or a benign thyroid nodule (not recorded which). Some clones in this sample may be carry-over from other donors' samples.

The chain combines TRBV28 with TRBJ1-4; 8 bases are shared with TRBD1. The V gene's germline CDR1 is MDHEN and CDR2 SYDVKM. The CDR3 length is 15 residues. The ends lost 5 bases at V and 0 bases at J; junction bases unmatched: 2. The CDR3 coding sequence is TGTGCCAGCAGTCCGGGACAGGCAACTAATGAAAAACTGTTTTTT. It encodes CASSPGQATNEKLFF.

The CDR3 loop is CASSPHPGGTSGNTIYF. The CDR3 bases are TGTGCCAGCAGCCCACACCCGGGAGGAACCTCTGGAAACACCATATATTTT. The chain couples TRBV7-6 to TRBJ1-3; D gene ambiguous. The CDR3 runs to 17 residues. The V gene lost 5 bases and the J gene lost 0 bases, with 17 bases spanning the gap. Per germline, CDR1 SGHVS and CDR2 FNYEAQ.

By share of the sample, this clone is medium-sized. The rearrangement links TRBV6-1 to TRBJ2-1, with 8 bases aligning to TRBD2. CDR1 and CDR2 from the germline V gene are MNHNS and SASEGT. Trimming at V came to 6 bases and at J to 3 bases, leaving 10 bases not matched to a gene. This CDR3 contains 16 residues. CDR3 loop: CASSLRGSGIYNEQFF. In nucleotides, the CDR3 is TGTGCCAGCAGCCTAAGGGGTAGCGGGATCTACAATGAGCAGTTCTTC.

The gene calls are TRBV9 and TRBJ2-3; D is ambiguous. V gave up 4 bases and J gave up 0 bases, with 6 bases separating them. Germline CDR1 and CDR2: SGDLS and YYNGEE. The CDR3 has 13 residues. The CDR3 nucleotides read TGTGCCAGCAGCCAAAGGAGCACAGATACGCAGTATTTT. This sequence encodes CASSQRSTDTQYF. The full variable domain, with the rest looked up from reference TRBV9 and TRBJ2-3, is DSGVTQTPKHLITATGQRVTLRCSPRSGDLSVYWYQQSLDQGLQFLIQYYNGEERAKGNILERFSAQQFPDLHSELNLSSLELGDSALYFCASSQRSTDTQYFGPGTRLTVL.

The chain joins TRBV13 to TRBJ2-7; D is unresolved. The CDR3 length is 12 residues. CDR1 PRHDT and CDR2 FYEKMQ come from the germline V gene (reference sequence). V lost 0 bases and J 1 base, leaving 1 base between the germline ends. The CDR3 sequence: CASSLGSYEQYF. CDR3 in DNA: TGTGCCAGCAGCTTAGGGTCCTACGAGCAGTACTTC. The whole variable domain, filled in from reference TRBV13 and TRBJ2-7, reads AAGVIQSPRHLIKEKRETATLKCYPIPRHDTVYWYQQGPGQDPQFLISFYEKMQSDKGSIPDRFSAQQFSDYHSELNMSSLELGDSALYFCASSLGSYEQYFGPGTRLTVT.

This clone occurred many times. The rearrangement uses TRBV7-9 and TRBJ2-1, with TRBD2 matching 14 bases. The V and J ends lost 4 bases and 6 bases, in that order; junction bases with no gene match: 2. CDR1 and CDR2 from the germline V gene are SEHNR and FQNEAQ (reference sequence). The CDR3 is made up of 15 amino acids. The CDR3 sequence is CASSSTSGRANEQFF. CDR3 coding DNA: TGTGCCAGCAGCTCGACTAGCGGGAGGGCCAATGAGCAGTTCTTC. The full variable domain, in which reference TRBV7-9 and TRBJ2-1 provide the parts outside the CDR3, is DTGVSQNPRHKITKRGQNVTFRCDPISEHNRLYWYRQTLGQGPEFLTYFQNEAQLEKSRLLSDRFSAERPKGSFSTLEIQRTEQGDSAMYLCASSSTSGRANEQFFGPGTRLTVL.

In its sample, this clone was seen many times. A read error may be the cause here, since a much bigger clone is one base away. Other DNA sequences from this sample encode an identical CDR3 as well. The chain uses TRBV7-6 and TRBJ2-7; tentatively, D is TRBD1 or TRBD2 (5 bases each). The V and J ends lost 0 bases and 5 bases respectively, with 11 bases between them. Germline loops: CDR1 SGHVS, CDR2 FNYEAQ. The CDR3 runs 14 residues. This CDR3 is CASSLAPGSNEQYF. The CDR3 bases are TGTGCCAGCAGCTTAGCCCCAGGGAGTAACGAGCAGTACTTC.

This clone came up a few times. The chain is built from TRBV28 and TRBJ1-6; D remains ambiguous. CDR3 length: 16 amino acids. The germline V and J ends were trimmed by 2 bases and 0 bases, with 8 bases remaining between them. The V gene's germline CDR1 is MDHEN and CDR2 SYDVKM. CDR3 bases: TGTGCCAGCAGTTTACGGTCAAGCTCCTATAATTCACCCCTCCACTTT. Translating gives CASSLRSSSYNSPLHF. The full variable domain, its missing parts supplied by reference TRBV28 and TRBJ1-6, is DVKVTQSSRYLVKRTGEKVFLECVQDMDHENMFWYRQDPGLGLRLIYFSYDVKMKEKGDIPEGYSVSREKKERFSLILESASTNQTSMYLCASSLRSSSYNSPLHFGNGTRLTVT.

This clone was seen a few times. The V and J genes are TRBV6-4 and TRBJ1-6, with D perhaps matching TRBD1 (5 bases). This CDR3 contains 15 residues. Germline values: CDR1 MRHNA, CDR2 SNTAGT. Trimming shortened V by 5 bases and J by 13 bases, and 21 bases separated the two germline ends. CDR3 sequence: CASSSSQGSVTPLHF. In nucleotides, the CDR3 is TGTGCCAGCAGTTCCTCGCAGGGCTCCGTTACCCCCCTCCACTTT.

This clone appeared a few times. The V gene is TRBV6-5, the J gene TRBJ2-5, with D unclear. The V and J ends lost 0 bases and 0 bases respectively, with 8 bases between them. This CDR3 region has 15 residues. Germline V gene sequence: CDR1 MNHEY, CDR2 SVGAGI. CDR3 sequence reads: CASSYSSSDQETQYF. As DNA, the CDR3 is TGTGCCAGCAGTTACTCGTCCAGCGACCAAGAGACCCAGTACTTC.

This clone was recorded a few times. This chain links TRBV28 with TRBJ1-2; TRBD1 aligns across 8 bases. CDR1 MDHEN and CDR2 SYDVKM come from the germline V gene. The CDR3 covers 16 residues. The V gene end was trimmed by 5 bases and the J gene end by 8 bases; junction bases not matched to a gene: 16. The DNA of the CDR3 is TGTGCCAGCAGTATCTCTCAGGGGGCGCGGGTCGGGGGCTACACCTTC. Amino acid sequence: CASSISQGARVGGYTF.

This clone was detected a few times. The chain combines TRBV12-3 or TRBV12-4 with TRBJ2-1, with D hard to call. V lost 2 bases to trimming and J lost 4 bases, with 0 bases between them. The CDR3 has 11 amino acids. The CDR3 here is CASSLYNEQFF. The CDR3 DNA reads TGTGCCAGCAGTTTATACAATGAGCAGTTCTTC.

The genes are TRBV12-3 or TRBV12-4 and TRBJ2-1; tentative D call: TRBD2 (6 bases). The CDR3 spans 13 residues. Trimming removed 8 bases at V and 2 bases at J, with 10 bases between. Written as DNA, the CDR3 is TGTGCCAGCGGCGGGATAACCTACAATGAGCAGTTCTTC. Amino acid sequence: CASGGITYNEQFF.

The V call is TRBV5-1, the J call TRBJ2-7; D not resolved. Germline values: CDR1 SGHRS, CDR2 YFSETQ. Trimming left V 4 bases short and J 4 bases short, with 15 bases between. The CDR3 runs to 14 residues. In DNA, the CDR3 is TGCGCCAGCAGCGCGACACACCCAGGATACGAGCAGTACTTC. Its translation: CASSATHPGYEQYF.